This TCR beta chain stems from a study of blood T cells in healthy people across ages. Study-wide points: Donor CMV infection status was unknown, possibly confounding age-related changes in expanded clonotypes. The fall in TCR beta diversity per million T cells was roughly linear with age.

It was with a sample-barcoded 5' primer and a J-beta primer mix that a second PCR of roughly 6 to 11 cycles was run. Tagging of each cDNA molecule was performed by a template-switch adaptor with 12 random nucleotides. A single record per CDR3 protein comes from TCRdb applying MiXCR to the 5' RACE reads. This sample carries some 1.5 million distinct CDR3 sequences, approximately 30% of them seen once, and the ten largest clones take less than 9.5%. In regard to this clonotype: Its antigen is unidentified. The germline gene is not matched at one end of the junction; a read error may be the cause.

Germline-derived CDR1 and CDR2 are LNHDA and SQIVND (reference sequence). The CDR3 sequence is 16 residues long. Each sample used at least 6 million PBMCs. The V gene is TRBV19, the J gene TRBJ1-4; D call uncertain. Sequenced sample: blood. The sequence was obtained from a woman aged 25 to 39 in good health. CDR3 region: CASSTRWRTYNEKRFF. Written as DNA, the CDR3 is TGTGCCAGTAGTACCCGTTGGAGGACCTATAATGAAAAACGGTTTTTT. The variable domain in full, completed from reference TRBV19 and TRBJ1-4, reads DGGITQSPKYLFRKEGQNVTLSCEQNLNHDAMYWYRQDPGQGLRLIYYSQIVNDFQKGDIAEGYSVSREKKESFPLTVTSAQKNPTAFYLCASSTRWRTYNEKRFFGSGTQLSVL.